This T cell receptor beta chain was obtained from a study of OX40 agonist ivuxolimab in advanced cancers. This clone was observed a few times. TCRdb keeps only in-frame clones here, not all; method: immunoSEQ multiplex PCR. Of fewer than 75,000 clones in the sample, roughly 86% are singletons; the top ten hold more than 2.5%. This CDR3 comprises 11 residues. The trim removed 6 bases at V and 14 bases at J, leaving 6 bases unmatched. Germline CDR1 LNHDA, CDR2 SQIVND (reference sequence). The source material was CD4+ or CD8+ T cells sorted from blood, sampled in a trial of the OX40 agonist ivuxolimab. The chain uses TRBV19 and TRBJ1-4, with 7 bases matching TRBD1. The sequence was obtained from an adult with an advanced solid tumor such as melanoma, head and neck, liver or kidney cancer. CDR3 DNA sequence: TGTGCCAGTAGAGTGGACAGGAGGCTGTTTTTT. Translated, it gives CASRVDRRLFF.